The sequence of this TCR beta chain was determined in a study of T cells in Graves' hyperthyroidism and ophthalmopathy. Study as a whole: The authors collected peripheral blood at initial diagnosis, before any treatment.

Trimming pared 4 bases from V and 3 bases from J, leaving 12 bases between. The CDR3 totals 13 residues. The germline V gene encodes CDR1 SQVTM and CDR2 ANQGSEA. Regarding this clonotype: What it binds is not known.

Points from the study as a whole: Separating ophthalmopathy from stable hyperthyroidism was achieved by a 13 V-J model.

TCR beta CDR3 regions were amplified from RNA. TCR CDR3 regions were first amplified by RT-PCR with HTBI primers. TCRdb fed the multiplex PCR reads into MiXCR, producing one record per CDR3 protein. Among 600,000 to 750,000 distinct CDR3 sequences listed, roughly a sixth were seen once. The TCR sequence derives from a man aged 45-60 years with Graves' hyperthyroidism. The specimen was blood. The rearrangement links TRBV29-1 to TRBJ1-2; D perhaps matches TRBD1 (5 bases). CDR3 bases: TGCAGCGTTGCACCACAGGAGGACTATGGCTACACCTTC. This encodes CSVAPQEDYGYTF.